This TCR beta chain was obtained from a study of cytomegalovirus exposure and HLA in healthy donors. Findings of the study overall: There were a few CMV-associated chains whose specificity for CMV antigens was confirmed in vitro. According to a later analysis, most TCR beta chains associated with CMV appeared HLA-restricted.

CDR1 and CDR2 from the germline V gene are SGHTA and FQGNSA. The CDR3 has 14 amino acids. The V end was cut by 0 bases, the J end by 2 bases, with 8 bases between. This clone was seen a few times. What it recognizes is unknown. PCR used 60 Vbeta primers and 13 Jbeta primers. Profiling relied on immunoSEQ multiplex PCR, and the TCRdb table lists in-frame clones only, not all of them. The profile shows roughly 200,000 clones, 75% to 80% of them singletons. The TCR was taken from a woman aged 25 to 39 in good health and CMV-seropositive. Material: PBMCs. The chain joins TRBV7-2 to TRBJ2-7, with D unclear. The DNA for the CDR3 is TGTGCCAGCAGCTTAGCCTACCGTGCCTACGAGCAGTACTTC. This translates into CASSLAYRAYEQYF.